The 9 T cell receptor beta chains below were found in one sample sequenced in a study of control samples from healthy donors and cancer patients. Clones were sequenced by immunoSEQ multiplex PCR, and TCRdb holds only the in-frame ones, with some missing. Of around 170,000 clones detected, 90% to 95% appear once; the ten largest clones hold more than 1.3%. The specimen sequenced was blood. The receptors stem from a man younger than 40 in good health.

The chain has TRBV7-9 and TRBJ1-5, with 12 bases identical to TRBD1. CDR1 and CDR2 from the germline V gene are SEHNR and FQNEAQ (reference sequence). The CDR3 totals 17 residues. After removal of 6 bases from V and 2 bases from J, the junction contained 8 bases not matched to a gene. The CDR3 loop reads CASSSGTGGWGNQPQHF. In DNA, the CDR3 is TGTGCCAGCAGTTCCGGGACAGGGGGCTGGGGCAATCAGCCCCAGCATTTT.

The chain combines TRBV20-1 with TRBJ2-5; tentatively, D is TRBD1 (5 bases). The CDR3 covers 14 residues. The ends were cut back, 3 bases at V and 0 bases at J, with 11 bases in the middle. The germline V gene has CDR1 DFQATT and CDR2 SNEGSKA (reference sequence). The CDR3 is CSASVRQYQETQYF. The CDR3 region has the DNA TGCAGTGCTAGTGTCAGACAGTACCAAGAGACCCAGTACTTC.

The rearrangement joins TRBV11-2 to TRBJ2-5; D gene uncertain. Trimming removed 1 base at V and 7 bases at J, with 4 bases between. This CDR3 has 11 amino acids. Per the germline V gene, CDR1 is SGHAT and CDR2 is FQNNGV. The CDR3 loop is CASSLVGTQYF. The CDR3 nucleotides read TGTGCCAGCAGCTTAGTCGGGACCCAGTACTTC.

The chain couples TRBV20-1 to TRBJ1-2, with unresolved D. V was trimmed by 2 bases and J by 8 bases, leaving 9 bases between them. Germline-derived CDR1 and CDR2 are DFQATT and SNEGSKA (reference sequence). The CDR3 contains 11 residues. CDR3 DNA: TGCAGTGCTAGACTCCCCCAGGGCTACACCTTC. Protein sequence: CSARLPQGYTF.

This chain links TRBV10-3 with TRBJ1-6, with TRBD1 matching over 8 bases. Germline-derived CDR1 and CDR2 are ENHRY and SYGVKD. The length of the CDR3 is 16 residues. V shed 5 bases, J shed 7 bases, and the junction held 10 bases outside the gene matches. CDR3 coding DNA: TGTGCCATCAGTAATCAGGGGGCCGGAGGGAATTCACCCCTCCACTTT. It codes for CAISNQGAGGNSPLHF.

This clone was picked up a small number of times. The chain employs TRBV21-1 and TRBJ1-6; the tabulated D call, TRBD1, remains unverified against the DNA. TRBV21-1 is labeled a pseudogene. The CDR3 runs 17 residues. CDR3 region: CASSRSWDRSRGSPLHF. The CDR3 DNA reads as TGTGCCAGCAGTCGGTCATGGGACAGATCTCGAGGATCACCCCTCCACTTT.

The CDR3 nucleotides read TGTGCCAGCAGCTTAGGGACACCGGTCGGCCACTACGAGCAGTACTTC. The encoded protein is CASSLGTPVGHYEQYF. The chain has TRBV7-8 and TRBJ2-7, with TRBD1 as a possible D gene (5 bases). Germline V CDR1 and CDR2: SGHVS, FQNEAQ. The CDR3 loop spans 16 amino acids. Deletions cut 1 base from V and 3 bases from J, with 16 bases between.

V gene TRBV12-3 or TRBV12-4 combines with J gene TRBJ2-7; perhaps TRBD1 as D (6 bases). Trimming took off 6 bases at V and 6 bases at J, with 15 bases between the two ends. This CDR3 is 13 amino acids long. The CDR3 protein is CASRLGQGREQYF. For the CDR3, the DNA is TGTGCCAGCAGATTGGGGCAGGGGCGCGAGCAGTACTTC.

The chain is built from TRBV6-6 and TRBJ1-4; D might be TRBD1 (6 bases). Germline CDR1 MNHNY, CDR2 SVGAGI (reference sequence). Trimming removed 2 bases from V and 4 bases from J, with 8 bases in between. This CDR3 is 14 amino acids long. The CDR3 sequence: CASSYGQINEKLFF. CDR3 nucleotides: TGTGCCAGCAGTTACGGACAGATTAATGAAAAACTGTTTTTT.